The rows below give T cell receptor beta chains drawn from one sample of a study of shared clonotypes between healthy human individuals. The data were produced by immunoSEQ multiplex PCR, yet TCRdb's version contains in-frame clones alone and is incomplete. Among hundreds of thousands of clones, about 96% were seen once, and the ten largest hold approximately 0.12%. Sequencing was done on a sample of naive CD8+ T cells sorted from blood. These receptors were obtained from a woman aged 25 to 39 in good health. Each CDR3 is given with its conserved first and last residue. The D gene is left open where the match is weak. Not all rows give a size; the values are once, few, many and, for expanded clones, a class.

V,size,length,D,J,DNA,CDR3
TRBV9,-,14,TRBD1,TRBJ2-3,TGTGCCAGCAGCGTAGCAGGGGGCAGGGATACGCAGTATTTT,CASSVAGGRDTQYF
TRBV27,-,13,-,TRBJ2-1,TGTGCCAGCAGTTTATCTAGGGGGAATGAGCAGTTCTTC,CASSLSRGNEQFF
TRBV27,-,14,TRBD1,TRBJ2-4,TGTGCCAGCGCGGGACAGGGTAACAAAAACATTCAGTACTTC,CASAGQGNKNIQYF
TRBV5-6,-,13,-,TRBJ1-4,TGTGCCAGCAGCTTGTTAGCCATGGGGAAACTGTTTTTT,CASSLLAMGKLFF
TRBV5-5,-,14,-,TRBJ2-3,TGTGCCAGCAGCTTAGGTGCGGGTTTGGATACGCAGTATTTT,CASSLGAGLDTQYF
TRBV4-1,-,18,TRBD2,TRBJ2-7,TGCGCCAGCAGCCAAGTACCGTTGGTCGGCGGGAGGGCCTACGAGCAGTACTTC,CASSQVPLVGGRAYEQYF
TRBV28,-,16,-,TRBJ2-5,TGTGCCAGCAGTTTTCGGGGGAGGGGGTACCAAGAGACCCAGTACTTC,CASSFRGRGYQETQYF
TRBV19,-,16,-,TRBJ2-1,TGTGCCAGTAGCCCGGCAACGAGGAGCTCCTACAATGAGCAGTTCTTC,CASSPATRSSYNEQFF
TRBV11-2,-,15,TRBD1,TRBJ2-4,TGTGCCAGCAGCTTAGGACAGGGGAGTTTAGACATTCAGTACTTC,CASSLGQGSLDIQYF
TRBV10-1,-,15,TRBD2,TRBJ2-1,TGCGCCAGCAGTATTAGCGGGAGCTCCTACAATGAGCAGTTCTTC,CASSISGSSYNEQFF
TRBV9,once,17,TRBD2,TRBJ2-5,TGTGTCGCGCAGGTGACTAGCGGGAGGGCCAAAGAGGAGACCCAGTACTTC,CVAQVTSGRAKEETQYF
TRBV28,-,11,-,TRBJ1-3,TGTGCCAGCAGTTTAGGAAACACCATATATTTT,CASSLGNTIYF
TRBV12-5,-,15,-,TRBJ1-1,TGTGCTAGTGGTTTGGGGTTCGGGGGGGACACTGAAGCTTTCTTT,CASGLGFGGDTEAFF
TRBV27,-,18,-,TRBJ2-1,TGTGCCAGCAGTTTATTCGCGTCTGGGAATTACGGGCACAATGAGCAGTTCTTC,CASSLFASGNYGHNEQFF
TRBV28,-,13,-,TRBJ2-7,TGTGCCAGCAGTTTTTGGCGGGCGGGGGAGCAGTACTTC,CASSFWRAGEQYF
TRBV11-2,-,15,-,TRBJ2-1,TGTGCCAGCAGCTTACGAGGGGCACTTGGGGATGAGCAGTTCTTC,CASSLRGALGDEQFF
TRBV28,-,17,-,TRBJ2-2,TGTGCCAGCAGCTCGGTTCGCCTCTCATTGGGCACCGGGGAGCTGTTTTTT,CASSSVRLSLGTGELFF
TRBV10-2,once,15,TRBD2,TRBJ2-2,TGCGCCAGCAGGGGACTAGCTCCCGGCACCGGGGAGCTGTTTTTT,CASRGLAPGTGELFF
TRBV7-8,-,15,TRBD2,TRBJ2-1,TGTGCCAGCAGCTACGGGACTAGCGGGTACAATGAGCAGTTCTTC,CASSYGTSGYNEQFF
TRBV5-1,-,13,-,TRBJ2-1,TGCGCCAGCAGCTTGGCACTTGCCAATGAGCAGTTCTTC,CASSLALANEQFF
TRBV27,-,16,TRBD1,TRBJ1-3,TGTGCCAGCAGTCCCAACCCGGGACAGGGGATCAACACCATATATTTT,CASSPNPGQGINTIYF
TRBV7-8,-,16,-,TRBJ2-7,TGTGCCAGCAGCTTCGAGACAGAGCAAAAACCCTACGAGCAGTACTTC,CASSFETEQKPYEQYF
TRBV11-2,-,16,TRBD2,TRBJ2-5,TGTGCCAGCAGCATACTAGCGGGAGGGCCGGGGGAGACCCAGTACTTC,CASSILAGGPGETQYF
TRBV5-1,-,14,-,TRBJ2-7,TGCGCCAGCTCCCTCGGACGAGGGGGCTACGAGCAGTACTTC,CASSLGRGGYEQYF
TRBV28,-,13,-,TRBJ2-7,TGTGCCAGCAGGGTCAGGGTGGGCTACGAGCAGTACTTC,CASRVRVGYEQYF
TRBV9,-,16,TRBD1,TRBJ2-1,TGTGCCAGCAGCGCCCGACAGGGGGTAGAGGACAATGAGCAGTTCTTC,CASSARQGVEDNEQFF
TRBV10-3,-,14,-,TRBJ2-7,TGTGCCATCAGTGAGTCAAGGGTTCTGGGGGAGCAGTACTTC,CAISESRVLGEQYF
TRBV4-1,-,19,TRBD2,TRBJ2-2,TGCGCCAGCAGCCAAGTGGCGGGACTAGCGGGTGCGAACACCGGGGAGCTGTTTTTT,CASSQVAGLAGANTGELFF
TRBV5-1,-,17,TRBD2,TRBJ2-1,TGCGCCAGCAGCGGTGGACTAGCGGGATCTCCTGTGAATGAGCAGTTCTTC,CASSGGLAGSPVNEQFF
TRBV29-1,once,13,TRBD1,TRBJ2-7,TGCAGCGCCACGACAGGGGGCGGGTACGAGCAGTACTTC,CSATTGGGYEQYF
TRBV19,-,16,-,TRBJ1-6,TGTGCCAGTAGTCCACCGGGACCGGGAGAACGATCACCCCTCCACTTT,CASSPPGPGERSPLHF
TRBV27,-,14,TRBD2,TRBJ2-1,TGTGCCAGCACCTCGACTAGCGGGAATAATGAGCAGTTCTTC,CASTSTSGNNEQFF
TRBV27,-,13,-,TRBJ1-5,TGTGCCAGCAGTTTATGGTCCAATCAGCCCCAGCATTTT,CASSLWSNQPQHF
TRBV16,-,16,TRBD1,TRBJ1-5,TGTGCCAGCAGCCAAGATGTCGGACAGGCTAATCAGCCCCAGCATTTT,CASSQDVGQANQPQHF
TRBV27,-,14,TRBD2,TRBJ2-3,TGTGCCAGCACCTTAGCGGGAGATGCAGATACGCAGTATTTT,CASTLAGDADTQYF
TRBV5-4,-,14,-,TRBJ2-1,TGTGCCAGCAGGGACGGGACTCAATACAATGAGCAGTTCTTC,CASRDGTQYNEQFF
TRBV29-1,-,12,-,TRBJ2-7,TGCAGCGCTGTCATGGAGGGCTACGAGCAGTACTTC,CSAVMEGYEQYF